This T cell receptor beta chain stems from a study of T-cell memory formation after mild COVID-19. Study-level information: Clusters of TCRs were largely donor specific.

General study results and limits: Mainly CM and EM harbored the contracting CD4+ clones; mainly EMRA harbored the CD8+ ones.

This clonotype was observed a handful of times. The antigen is not known. TCRdb redid the calling of the 5' RACE reads with MiXCR, one entry per CDR3 protein. The repertoire consists of 300,000 to 400,000 distinct CDR3 sequences, with roughly 14% occurring once and the leading ten covering around a fifth. The CDR3 contains 16 residues. Germline CDR1 is SGDLS and CDR2 is YYNGEE. The V and J ends lost 0 bases and 4 bases, in that order; junction bases with no gene match: 10. The sequencing sample was made of PBMCs or a T cell subset sorted from them (not recorded which). This clonotype was sampled from a man aged 18-30 years who had mild COVID-19 (a few samples of this study predate the infection). Cell type and time point are not known. This chain links TRBV9 with TRBJ2-7; the match to TRBD1 covers 7 bases. CDR3 sequence reads: CASSVGGDSLSYEQYF. For the CDR3, the DNA is TGTGCCAGCAGCGTAGGAGGGGACAGCCTCTCTTACGAGCAGTACTTC.